This entry is about one T cell receptor beta chain. Its cognate antigen is unknown. Profiling relied on immunoSEQ multiplex PCR, and the TCRdb table lists in-frame clones only, not all of them. The sample has roughly 4,100 clones; just under 95% are singletons. The sample is drawn from a study of T cell clonotyping in hematopoietic cell transplantation. General observations from the study: Broader posttransplant TCR repertoire diversity was predicted by graft donor and pretransplant recipient Inverse Simpson Index values. Without cell sorting, CD4 versus CD8 contributions remain unresolved. Pathologically expanded recipient clonotypes increased progressively from day 30 to day 180 as diversity fell. Few recipient clonotypes overlapped donors; over 95% were de novo at given depth.

Germline V lookup: CDR1 SGHTA, CDR2 FQGNSA. Trimming left V 0 bases short and J 4 bases short, with 9 bases between. CDR3 size: 14 residues. This receptor was identified in a male patient in his fifties or sixties who had an allogeneic stem cell transplant from a related donor, so the T cells may come from the graft donor. Some clones in this sample may be carry-over from other donors' samples. The chain joins TRBV7-2 to TRBJ1-2, with D tentatively TRBD1 (5 bases). The source was PBMCs, collected 30 days after allogeneic stem cell transplant. Written as DNA, the CDR3 is TGTGCCAGCAGCTTAGCTGGGGGGGGCTATGGCTACACCTTC. It yields the protein CASSLAGGGYGYTF.